This TCR beta chain is drawn from a study of blood T cell repertoires in COVID-19. Overall study context: From T cells, B-cell-depleted T cells, or PBMCs came the material, which was cDNA or gDNA.

V was clipped by 3 bases and J by 7 bases; unmatched bases: 3. CDR3 length: 13 residues. The germline V gene encodes CDR1 SGHRS and CDR2 YFSETQ. The assay was immunoSEQ multiplex PCR, and TCRdb's table has in-frame clones only and misses some. Of around 190,000 clones listed, roughly nine tenths are singletons. This TCR was recovered from a man between 65 and 79 years old with active or convalescent COVID-19. The specimen sequenced was peripheral blood. The rearrangement uses TRBV5-1 and TRBJ1-4; 7 bases are shared with TRBD1. CDR3 coding DNA: TGCGCCAGCAGCTCCGGACAGGTTGAAAAACTGTTTTTT. Its translation: CASSSGQVEKLFF.